These 14 T cell receptor beta chains were sequenced from one sample in a study of T cells in Graves' hyperthyroidism and ophthalmopathy. RNA transcripts provided the source from which TCR beta CDR3 regions were amplified. RT-PCR in the first round (using the HTBI primer set) targeted the TCR CDR3. TCRdb itself ran the multiplex PCR reads through MiXCR, one entry per CDR3 protein. The sample contains 600,000 to 650,000 distinct CDR3 sequences, 20% of which appear only once. The sequenced sample was blood. Receptors were obtained from a man aged 25-40 years with Graves' ophthalmopathy.

This clonotype was counted at least ten times. V is TRBV2 and J is TRBJ1-1; TRBD1 aligns across 7 bases. The CDR3 has 13 residues. CDR1 and CDR2 (germline): SNHLY, FYNNEI. Trimming at V came to 6 bases and at J to 4 bases, leaving 5 bases not matched to a gene. CDR3 nucleotides: TGTGCCAGCAGGCTACAGGGGTCCACTGAAGCTTTCTTT. Its protein is CASRLQGSTEAFF.

This clonotype was seen only a few times. The chain joins TRBV12-3 or TRBV12-4 to TRBJ2-3; TRBD2 matches at 9 bases. There are 21 residues in the CDR3. After removal of 3 bases from V and 2 bases from J, the junction contained 21 bases not matched to a gene. CDR3 loop: CASSFYGLAISPGRTTDTQYF. The CDR3 DNA follows: TGTGCCAGCAGTTTCTATGGACTAGCGATAAGCCCCGGTCGTACCACAGATACGCAGTATTTT.

In regard to this clonotype: A read error may be the cause here, since a much bigger clone is one base away. The rearrangement uses TRBV7-9 and TRBJ2-3, with TRBD2 matching over 7 bases. This CDR3 has 17 residues. Germline assignment: CDR1 SEHNR and CDR2 FQNEAQ (reference sequence). The CDR3 loop reads CASSSVPSGVNTDTQCF. The DNA for the CDR3 is TGTGCCAGCAGCTCCGTACCCAGCGGGGTGAACACAGATACGCAGTGTTTT.

Only a few counts were recorded for this clonotype. The gene calls are TRBV6-1 and TRBJ2-1; 12 bases are a match to TRBD2. Trimming took 6 bases from V and 8 from J; bases not matched to a gene: 2. The germline V gene encodes CDR1 MNHNS and CDR2 SASEGT. The CDR3 has 13 amino acids. CDR3 bases: TGTGCCAGCAGGACTAGCGGGAGTGATGAGCAGTTCTTC. Amino acid sequence: CASRTSGSDEQFF.

A remark on this clonotype: A read error may be the cause here, since a much bigger clone is one base away. The rearrangement joins TRBV7-2 to TRBJ2-5; possibly TRBD2 for D (6 bases). V was clipped by 1 base and J by 4 bases, with 10 bases between them. The germline gives CDR1 SGHTA, CDR2 FQGNSA. The CDR3 sequence is 14 residues long. CDR3 sequence (DNA): TGTGCCAGCAGCTTAGGGGGGGTTGCAGAGACCCAGTACTTC. It yields the protein CASSLGGVAETQYF.

This clonotype was seen more than once but under ten times. The chain is built from TRBV2 and TRBJ2-5; 14 bases line up with TRBD2. The CDR3 runs to 14 residues. Germline CDR1 is SNHLY and CDR2 is FYNNEI. Trimming removed 7 bases from V and 5 bases from J; junction bases left unmatched: 3. The CDR3 DNA follows: TGTGCCAGCACGACTAGCGGGAGGGCCGAGACCCAGTACTTC. Translation gives CASTTSGRAETQYF.

V gene TRBV4-1 combines with J gene TRBJ2-7, with D possibly matching TRBD2 (6 bases). The V gene's germline CDR1 is MGHRA and CDR2 YSYEKL. The CDR3 sequence is 15 residues long. V gave up 2 bases and J gave up 0 bases, with 11 bases separating them. CDR3 sequence: CASSQSSGGSYEQYF. DNA of the CDR3: TGCGCCAGCAGCCAATCGTCCGGGGGCTCCTACGAGCAGTACTTC.

This clonotype was observed at least ten times. The chain is built from TRBV7-2 and TRBJ2-1; no definite D call. This CDR3 is 15 amino acids long. V was clipped by 5 bases and J by 3 bases, with 14 bases between them. Per germline, CDR1 SGHTA and CDR2 FQGNSA. The CDR3 sequence is CASSQNPQNYNEQFF. The CDR3 region has the DNA TGTGCCAGCAGCCAAAACCCTCAGAACTACAATGAGCAGTTCTTC.

This clonotype was detected many times. The rearrangement uses TRBV28 and TRBJ1-2; perhaps TRBD1 as D (5 bases). The V gene's germline CDR1 is MDHEN and CDR2 SYDVKM. This CDR3 spans 16 amino acids. Trimming left V 5 bases short and J 0 bases short, with 16 bases between. The DNA of the CDR3 is TGTGCCAGCAGTCCTAGGGGCGTCAGAGCTAACTATGGCTACACCTTC. This sequence encodes CASSPRGVRANYGYTF.

The sample holds a few counts of this clonotype. The chain combines TRBV11-2 with TRBJ2-2; tentatively, D is TRBD1 (6 bases). Germline values: CDR1 SGHAT, CDR2 FQNNGV. The CDR3 is made up of 15 amino acids. Trimming took 6 bases from V and 7 from J, leaving 18 bases between them. The DNA of the CDR3 is TGTGCCAGCAGTGGGGCAGGGGTTGGTTACGGGGAGCTGTTTTTT. This codes for CASSGAGVGYGELFF.

This chain links TRBV3-1 with TRBJ2-7; D gene uncertain. Germline V gene sequence: CDR1 LGHDT, CDR2 YNNKEL (reference sequence). The CDR3 has 13 amino acids. The V end lost 1 base, the J end lost 5 bases, and 9 bases lay between the germline ends. The CDR3 sequence: CASSQVTDHEQYF. DNA of the CDR3: TGTGCCAGCAGCCAAGTTACGGACCACGAGCAGTACTTC.

This clonotype has more than one count but fewer than ten. This chain joins TRBV3-1 and TRBJ2-3; TRBD2 matches 11 bases. Germline CDR1 reads LGHDT; CDR2 reads YNNKEL (reference sequence). The CDR3 runs 16 residues. V was clipped by 3 bases and J by 2 bases; unmatched bases: 4. CDR3: CASSQEGLAATDTQYF. CDR3 coding DNA: TGTGCCAGCAGCCAGGAGGGACTAGCGGCCACAGATACGCAGTATTTT.

The chain is built from TRBV15 and TRBJ2-5; 9 bases match TRBD1. J was trimmed by 5 bases and V by 9 bases; bases with no gene match: 7. This CDR3 is 13 amino acids long. Looked up from germline, CDR1 is LNHNV and CDR2 is YYDKDF (reference sequence). This CDR3 is CATSLTGGETQYF. The DNA for the CDR3 is TGTGCCACTTCCTTGACAGGGGGTGAGACCCAGTACTTC.

This clonotype was recorded many times. This chain connects TRBV3-1 to TRBJ2-1, with TRBD1 identical over 9 bases. Germline V CDR1 and CDR2: LGHDT, YNNKEL (reference sequence). J gave up 4 bases and V 0 bases, and 4 bases lay outside the gene matches. The CDR3 runs 16 residues. DNA of the CDR3: TGTGCCAGCAGCCAAGATCTGACAGGGGGGTACAATGAGCAGTTCTTC. Its protein product is CASSQDLTGGYNEQFF.